This is a list of T cell receptor beta chains from one sample in a study of cytomegalovirus exposure and HLA in healthy donors. The table came from immunoSEQ multiplex PCR; TCRdb's copy has only in-frame clones and leaves some out. The sample includes some 160,000 clones, 70% to 80% of them seen just once. Sequenced input: PBMCs. These receptors were collected from a woman in her forties in good health and CMV-seronegative. Both conserved end residues are part of each CDR3. The order of the fields is D gene, V gene, J gene, clone size, CDR3 protein, CDR3 DNA. A D gene is named only where the DNA matches it firmly. The size entry is marked missing in some rows and otherwise reads once, few, many or a size class.

NA	TRBV18	TRBJ2-7	NA	CASSPIPGIKDYEQYF	TGTGCCAGCTCACCTATACCGGGGATTAAAGACTACGAGCAGTACTTC
NA	TRBV7-9	TRBJ2-7	NA	CASSQGPYEQYF	TGTGCCAGCAGCCAGGGCCCCTACGAGCAGTACTTC
TRBD2	TRBV5-4	TRBJ2-7	NA	CASSLAGLAGNYEQYF	TGTGCCAGCAGCTTGGCCGGACTAGCGGGGAACTACGAGCAGTACTTC
NA	TRBV29-1	TRBJ1-2	NA	CSVEDGYGYTF	TGCAGCGTTGAAGACGGCTATGGCTACACCTTC
TRBD1	TRBV6-1	TRBJ1-2	NA	CASSRTGLFYGYTF	TGTGCCAGCAGTCGGACAGGCCTGTTCTATGGCTACACCTTC
TRBD1	TRBV28	TRBJ2-7	NA	CASKLWQGAGEQYF	TGTGCCAGCAAATTGTGGCAGGGGGCAGGCGAGCAGTACTTC
NA	TRBV27	TRBJ1-1	few	CASSLLQGSTEAFF	TGTGCCAGCAGTTTGTTACAGGGAAGCACTGAAGCTTTCTTT
TRBD1	TRBV6-7	TRBJ1-1	few	CASSYGTDRTFF	TGTGCCAGCAGTTATGGGACAGATAGGACTTTCTTT
NA	TRBV28	TRBJ1-5	NA	CASSLGGHSNQPQHF	TGTGCCAGCAGTTTAGGAGGGCATAGCAATCAGCCCCAGCATTTT
NA	TRBV7-9	TRBJ2-3	NA	CASSFDRDTQYF	TGTGCCAGCAGCTTCGATCGGGATACGCAGTATTTT
TRBD1	TRBV27	TRBJ2-7	NA	CASSVTGFLGEQYF	TGTGCCAGCAGTGTGACAGGGTTTTTGGGCGAGCAGTACTTC
NA	TRBV2	TRBJ1-5	few	CASSAWGGSNQPQHF	TGTGCCAGCAGTGCTTGGGGGGGTAGCAATCAGCCCCAGCATTTT
TRBD2	TRBV13	TRBJ2-7	NA	CASSLSPGLAGETYEQYF	TGTGCCAGCAGCTTATCTCCGGGACTAGCGGGAGAAACTTACGAGCAGTACTTC
NA	TRBV4-1	TRBJ1-5	NA	CASSHLWGQGLKRDQPQHF	TGCGCCAGCAGCCACCTATGGGGCCAGGGGCTAAAAAGGGATCAGCCCCAGCATTTT
TRBD2	TRBV4-3	TRBJ2-5	few	CASSQTAGGHETQYF	TGCGCCAGCAGCCAGACTGCGGGAGGGCACGAGACCCAGTACTTC
TRBD2	TRBV18	TRBJ2-7	NA	CASSLRTSGGLYEQYF	TGTGCCAGCTCACTAAGGACTAGCGGGGGGCTCTACGAGCAGTACTTC
NA	TRBV5-1	TRBJ1-2	NA	CASSFSRGINYGYTF	TGCGCCAGCAGCTTTAGTCGGGGGATAAACTATGGCTACACCTTC
TRBD1	TRBV11-3	TRBJ2-1	NA	CASSSNLGQGTYNEQFF	TGTGCCAGCAGCTCTAACCTGGGACAGGGGACCTACAATGAGCAGTTCTTC
TRBD2	TRBV10-3	TRBJ2-2	NA	CAISDTSGRANTGELFF	TGTGCCATCAGTGATACTAGCGGGAGGGCGAACACCGGGGAGCTGTTTTTT
NA	TRBV6-5	TRBJ1-1	NA	CASSSFQSRAEAFF	TGTGCCAGCAGTTCATTCCAGTCGAGGGCTGAAGCTTTCTTT
NA	TRBV11-2	TRBJ1-5	NA	CASSRDSNQPQHF	TGTGCCAGCAGCCGAGATAGCAATCAGCCCCAGCATTTT
TRBD1	TRBV6-6	TRBJ2-1	NA	CASSSGQHTDEQFF	TGTGCCAGCAGTTCGGGACAGCATACGGATGAGCAGTTCTTC
NA	TRBV6-4	TRBJ2-1	NA	CASSAWTRGSYNEQFF	TGTGCCAGCAGTGCTTGGACCCGGGGGTCCTACAATGAGCAGTTCTTC
TRBD1	TRBV29-1	TRBJ1-2	NA	CSVELGRGKIGYTF	TGCAGCGTTGAGTTGGGCAGGGGGAAGATAGGCTACACCTTC
TRBD1	TRBV30	TRBJ1-2	NA	CAWSGDGRGQGYTF	TGTGCCTGGAGTGGGGACGGCAGGGGGCAGGGCTACACCTTC
TRBD1	TRBV19	TRBJ2-7	NA	CASSMFYTQGDRSYEQYF	TGTGCCAGTAGTATGTTCTACACGCAGGGGGACAGGTCCTACGAGCAGTACTTC
NA	TRBV5-1	TRBJ2-7	NA	CASSFDGYEQYF	TGCGCCAGCAGCTTCGACGGGTACGAGCAGTACTTC
TRBD1	TRBV19	TRBJ1-5	NA	CATSTGGHQPQHF	TGTGCCACCTCGACAGGGGGGCATCAGCCCCAGCATTTT
TRBD2	TRBV7-8	TRBJ2-7	NA	CASSRTSDYEQYF	TGTGCCAGCAGCCGGACTAGCGACTACGAGCAGTACTTC
NA	TRBV2	TRBJ2-2	NA	CASSPGTGAAGELFF	TGTGCCAGCAGTCCCGGGACGGGAGCGGCCGGGGAGCTGTTTTTT
TRBD1	TRBV18	TRBJ1-1	NA	CASSPTGVGTAEAFF	TGTGCCAGCTCACCAACCGGGGTAGGGACAGCTGAAGCTTTCTTT
TRBD1	TRBV28	TRBJ1-2	NA	CASGTGGGYGYTF	TGTGCCAGCGGGACAGGGGGGGGGTATGGCTACACCTTC
TRBD2	TRBV7-2	TRBJ2-3	few	CASSSASGSLDTQYF	TGTGCCAGCAGCTCTGCTAGCGGGAGCCTCGATACGCAGTATTTT
NA	TRBV6-6	TRBJ2-7	NA	CASSPGTGSTEQYF	TGTGCCAGCAGCCCCGGGACTGGCTCTACGGAGCAGTACTTC
TRBD1	TRBV6-5	TRBJ2-1	NA	CASSPWTGSQNEQFF	TGTGCCAGCAGCCCATGGACAGGGAGCCAGAATGAGCAGTTCTTC
NA	TRBV6-6	TRBJ1-5	NA	CASRAETGQPQHF	TGTGCCAGCAGGGCAGAGACGGGACAGCCCCAGCATTTT
TRBD1	TRBV6-1	TRBJ1-4	NA	CASSGDREEKLFF	TGTGCCAGCAGTGGGGACAGGGAAGAAAAACTGTTTTTT
TRBD1	TRBV28	TRBJ1-1	NA	CASSLMGQTTEAFF	TGTGCCAGCAGTCTCATGGGACAGACCACTGAAGCTTTCTTT
NA	TRBV28	TRBJ1-1	NA	CASSSLGGPGSGGMTFF	TGTGCCAGCAGTTCGCTCGGGGGCCCGGGGTCGGGAGGGATGACTTTCTTT
NA	TRBV11-2	TRBJ1-2	NA	CASSHRPGVHYGYTF	TGTGCCAGCAGCCACCGGCCCGGGGTCCACTATGGCTACACCTTC
TRBD1	TRBV5-6	TRBJ2-1	NA	CASSLVGQGNNEQFF	TGTGCCAGCAGCCTGGTCGGACAGGGGAACAATGAGCAGTTCTTC
NA	TRBV5-1	TRBJ1-2	NA	CASSWGETDYGYTF	TGCGCCAGCAGCTGGGGGGAAACAGACTATGGCTACACCTTC
NA	TRBV6-4	TRBJ2-1	NA	CASSDTNLGEQFF	TGTGCCAGCAGTGACACTAACCTAGGTGAGCAGTTCTTC
NA	TRBV7-9	TRBJ2-1	NA	CASSPRANEQFF	TGTGCCAGCAGCCCGAGGGCAAATGAGCAGTTCTTC
TRBD2	TRBV6-5	TRBJ2-1	NA	CASSSLGLAGAREQFF	TGTGCCAGCAGTTCCTTAGGACTAGCGGGAGCTCGTGAGCAGTTCTTC
NA	TRBV6-6	TRBJ1-1	NA	CASSVGGEAFF	TGTGCCAGTAGTGTGGGGGGTGAAGCTTTCTTT
TRBD1	TRBV7-9	TRBJ1-1	NA	CASSLVQGRYTEAFF	TGTGCCAGCAGCTTAGTACAGGGGAGGTACACTGAAGCTTTCTTT
NA	TRBV6-6	TRBJ1-2	once	CASSPDSYGYTF	TGTGCCAGCAGTCCAGATTCCTATGGCTACACCTTC
TRBD1	TRBV5-1	TRBJ1-2	once	CASTLSTGGFYGYTF	TGCGCCAGCACCCTTTCGACAGGGGGGTTCTATGGCTACACCTTC
TRBD2	TRBV2	TRBJ2-7	few	CASSGLASGRSEQYF	TGTGCCAGCAGTGGTCTGGCTAGCGGGAGGAGCGAGCAGTACTTC
TRBD2	TRBV6-6	TRBJ2-7	NA	CASGVAGGYEQYF	TGTGCCAGCGGAGTAGCGGGGGGCTACGAGCAGTACTTC
NA	TRBV9	TRBJ1-4	NA	CASSLSGGASEKLFF	TGTGCCAGCAGCCTCTCTGGGGGGGCGAGTGAAAAACTGTTTTTT
NA	TRBV2	TRBJ1-2	few	CASSPQGDGYTF	TGTGCCAGCAGTCCACAGGGAGATGGCTACACCTTC
NA	TRBV4-3	TRBJ1-2	NA	CASSQAWGQGRVYGYTF	TGCGCCAGCAGCCAAGCCTGGGGGCAGGGGAGAGTTTATGGCTACACCTTC
TRBD1	TRBV6-5	TRBJ1-1	NA	CASSYRDREAEAFF	TGTGCCAGCAGTTACCGGGACAGGGAGGCTGAAGCTTTCTTT
TRBD1	TRBV10-2	TRBJ1-2	NA	CASSDIHGTELGYTF	TGCGCCAGCAGTGACATTCATGGGACAGAGTTAGGCTACACCTTC
TRBD1	TRBV6-6	TRBJ1-1	NA	CASSYSLPGQNEAFF	TGTGCCAGCAGTTACAGTCTTCCGGGACAGAATGAAGCTTTCTTT